This TCR beta chain came from a study of beta chain features in type 1 diabetes. Germline assignment: CDR1 KGHSH and CDR2 LQKENI. After removal of 3 bases from V and 2 bases from J, the junction contained 6 bases not matched to a gene. The CDR3 is 16 amino acids. Regarding the study as a whole: Researchers report that Type 1 diabetes patients had moderately but significantly shorter TCRB CDR3s across all four CD4+ subsets.

Worth noting for this clone: Its cognate antigen is unknown.

Expressed TCRB transcripts were sequenced after all isolated RNA was converted to cDNA. Only in-frame clones appear in the TCRdb table, and some are missing; sequencing was by immunoSEQ multiplex PCR. The sample includes roughly 14,000 clones, about 66% seen only once; the top ten take about 0.57%. Material for sequencing was stem cell memory CD4+ T cells from blood. The V and J genes are TRBV18 and TRBJ2-3; 9 bases match TRBD2. The sequence came from a woman aged 18-35 years with type 1 diabetes. CDR3 sequence: CASSPRAGGPTDTQYF. The CDR3 DNA is TGTGCCAGCTCACCTAGGGCGGGGGGGCCCACAGATACGCAGTATTTT.